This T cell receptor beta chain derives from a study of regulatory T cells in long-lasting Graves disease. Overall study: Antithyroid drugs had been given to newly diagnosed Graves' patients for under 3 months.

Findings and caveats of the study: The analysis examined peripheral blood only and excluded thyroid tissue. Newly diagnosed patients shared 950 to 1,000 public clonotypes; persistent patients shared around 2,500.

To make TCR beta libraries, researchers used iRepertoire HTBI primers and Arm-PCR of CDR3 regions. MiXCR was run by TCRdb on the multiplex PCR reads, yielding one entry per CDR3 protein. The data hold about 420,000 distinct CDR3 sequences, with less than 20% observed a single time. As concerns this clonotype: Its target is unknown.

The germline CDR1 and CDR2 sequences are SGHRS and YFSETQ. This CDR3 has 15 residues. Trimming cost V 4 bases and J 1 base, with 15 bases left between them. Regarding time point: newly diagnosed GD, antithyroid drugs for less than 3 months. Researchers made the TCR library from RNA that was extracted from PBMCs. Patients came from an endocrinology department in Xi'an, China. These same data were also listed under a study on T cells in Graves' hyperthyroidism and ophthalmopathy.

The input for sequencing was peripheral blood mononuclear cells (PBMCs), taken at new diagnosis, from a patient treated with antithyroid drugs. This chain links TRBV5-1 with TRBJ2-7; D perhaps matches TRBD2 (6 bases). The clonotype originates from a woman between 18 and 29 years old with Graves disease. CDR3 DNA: TGCGCCAGCAGCGTGGTTGTTAGCGGTTCCTACGAGCAGTACTTC. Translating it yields CASSVVVSGSYEQYF.